Below, one TCR beta chain is given with its context. Antigen unknown. This sample is drawn from a study of graft-versus-host responses after intestinal transplantation. Study-level information: Each recipient received anti-thymocyte globulin induction, then tacrolimus and steroids for approximately three years. General study findings and limits: Clonal ratios of graft-versus-host to host-versus-graft in allografts were high for patients exhibiting graft-donor T cell macrochimerism.

Germline V CDR1 and CDR2: MGHRA, YSYEKL. With 8 bases removed from V and 6 bases from J, the gap between germline ends came to 14 bases. CDR3 length: 13 amino acids. TCRdb's copy holds only in-frame clones and misses some; the assay was immunoSEQ multiplex PCR. Here the sample spans 65,000 to 90,000 clones, just under 95% being singletons. Sequencing used unstimulated CD8+ T cells sorted from spleen or lymph node cells, obtained before transplant. The receptor comes from a human donor who was the organ donor for an intestinal transplant. The chain joins TRBV4-1 to TRBJ1-5; unclear D gene. CDR3 in DNA: TGCGCCAGCGCCGTGGAGGGCGGTCAGCCCCAGCATTTT. This sequence encodes CASAVEGGQPQHF.